A selection of T cell receptor beta chains follows, all from one sample in a study of blood T cell repertoires in COVID-19. Repertoires were generated with immunoSEQ multiplex PCR, while TCRdb's copy carries only in-frame clones and drops some. Of around 220,000 clones listed, 80% to 95% were seen once; the top ten hold 1.5% to 2%. The specimen was PBMCs or T cells enriched from blood (not recorded which). The receptors were gathered from a woman under 30 who had recovered from COVID-19. Each CDR3 is given with its conserved first and last residue. Each record gives: D gene, J gene, clone size, V gene, CDR3 protein, CDR3 DNA. D genes are given only for firm matches. Size is stated for part of the rows, as once, few or many counts, or as a class when the clone is expanded.

D gene: .; J gene: TRBJ1-2; clone size: .; V gene: TRBV19; CDR3 protein: CASSNQGYGYTF; CDR3 DNA: TGTGCCAGTAGTAACCAGGGGTATGGCTACACCTTC
D gene: .; J gene: TRBJ1-3; clone size: .; V gene: TRBV12-5; CDR3 protein: CASGRAGSGNTIYF; CDR3 DNA: TGTGCTAGTGGTAGGGCGGGGTCTGGAAACACCATATATTTT
D gene: .; J gene: TRBJ1-1; clone size: .; V gene: TRBV3-1/TRBV3-2; CDR3 protein: CASSPVTLGEAFF; CDR3 DNA: TGTGCCAGCAGCCCGGTGACCCTAGGAGAAGCTTTCTTT
D gene: TRBD2; J gene: TRBJ2-1; clone size: .; V gene: TRBV6-4; CDR3 protein: CASSLASGGANEQFF; CDR3 DNA: TGTGCCAGCAGCCTGGCCAGCGGGGGGGCCAATGAGCAGTTCTTC
D gene: .; J gene: TRBJ2-2; clone size: .; V gene: TRBV10-1; CDR3 protein: CASSEGPRTGELFF; CDR3 DNA: TGCGCCAGCAGTGAGGGTCCACGGACCGGGGAGCTGTTTTTT
D gene: TRBD1; J gene: TRBJ1-1; clone size: .; V gene: TRBV28; CDR3 protein: CASKYRGLNTEAFF; CDR3 DNA: TGTGCCAGCAAATACAGGGGATTGAACACTGAAGCTTTCTTT
D gene: .; J gene: TRBJ2-7; clone size: once; V gene: TRBV5-5; CDR3 protein: CASSPLAPNPSYEQYF; CDR3 DNA: TGTGCCAGCAGCCCCCTGGCACCCAATCCGTCCTACGAGCAGTACTTC
D gene: TRBD1; J gene: TRBJ2-7; clone size: .; V gene: TRBV7-9; CDR3 protein: CASSLGQGADPSSYEQYF; CDR3 DNA: TGTGCCAGCAGCCTCGGACAGGGGGCTGACCCAAGCTCCTACGAGCAGTACTTC
D gene: .; J gene: TRBJ2-3; clone size: once; V gene: TRBV5-1; CDR3 protein: CASSRTGTSTDTQYF; CDR3 DNA: TGCGCCAGCAGCCGTACCGGGACTAGCACAGATACGCAGTATTTT
D gene: .; J gene: TRBJ2-5; clone size: .; V gene: TRBV27; CDR3 protein: CASKAYSGANQETQYF; CDR3 DNA: TGTGCCAGCAAGGCTTATAGCGGAGCAAACCAAGAGACCCAGTACTTC
D gene: .; J gene: TRBJ1-2; clone size: .; V gene: TRBV5-1; CDR3 protein: CASSLESRGYGYTF; CDR3 DNA: TGCGCCAGCAGCCTGGAGTCCAGGGGCTATGGCTACACCTTC
D gene: TRBD1; J gene: TRBJ2-7; clone size: .; V gene: TRBV4-2; CDR3 protein: CASSQGSGQTYEQYF; CDR3 DNA: TGTGCCAGCAGCCAAGGGTCGGGACAGACCTACGAGCAGTACTTC
D gene: TRBD2; J gene: TRBJ2-1; clone size: .; V gene: TRBV9; CDR3 protein: CASSVEGGGGNEQFF; CDR3 DNA: TGTGCCAGCAGCGTGGAGGGTGGCGGGGGGAATGAGCAGTTCTTC
D gene: TRBD1; J gene: TRBJ1-2; clone size: .; V gene: TRBV5-1; CDR3 protein: CASSLTGGRDGYTF; CDR3 DNA: TGCGCCAGCAGCTTGACAGGGGGTAGGGATGGCTACACCTTC
D gene: .; J gene: TRBJ1-4; clone size: .; V gene: TRBV4-1; CDR3 protein: CASSRPYQTNEKLFF; CDR3 DNA: TGCGCCAGCAGCCGCCCATACCAGACTAATGAAAAACTGTTTTTT
D gene: .; J gene: TRBJ1-5; clone size: .; V gene: TRBV19; CDR3 protein: CASSDISNQPQHF; CDR3 DNA: TGTGCCAGTAGCGACATTAGCAATCAGCCCCAGCATTTT
D gene: TRBD2; J gene: TRBJ2-3; clone size: .; V gene: TRBV7-3; CDR3 protein: CASSLSGLAAYDTQYF; CDR3 DNA: TGTGCCAGCAGCTTAAGTGGACTAGCTGCGTACGATACGCAGTATTTT
D gene: TRBD1; J gene: TRBJ2-7; clone size: .; V gene: TRBV11-2; CDR3 protein: CASSSRDRGSAQYF; CDR3 DNA: TGTGCCAGCAGCTCTCGGGACAGGGGGTCTGCGCAGTACTTC
D gene: .; J gene: TRBJ1-2; clone size: .; V gene: TRBV12-3/TRBV12-4; CDR3 protein: CASRTTNYGYTF; CDR3 DNA: TGTGCCAGCAGAACAACTAACTATGGCTACACCTTC
D gene: TRBD2; J gene: TRBJ2-1; clone size: .; V gene: TRBV24-1; CDR3 protein: CATSDRTSSYNEQFF; CDR3 DNA: TGTGCCACCAGTGATCGGACTAGCTCCTACAATGAGCAGTTCTTC
D gene: .; J gene: TRBJ2-1; clone size: .; V gene: TRBV29-1; CDR3 protein: CSASPGPAAYNEQFF; CDR3 DNA: TGCAGCGCCTCACCCGGGCCAGCGGCCTACAATGAGCAGTTCTTC
D gene: TRBD2; J gene: TRBJ2-1; clone size: .; V gene: TRBV11-1; CDR3 protein: CASSLVPSGGANEQFF; CDR3 DNA: TGTGCCAGCAGCTTAGTGCCTAGCGGGGGGGCTAATGAGCAGTTCTTC
D gene: .; J gene: TRBJ2-7; clone size: .; V gene: TRBV5-6; CDR3 protein: CASSSGLGYEQYF; CDR3 DNA: TGTGCCAGCAGCTCGGGACTGGGCTACGAGCAGTACTTC
D gene: .; J gene: TRBJ1-3; clone size: .; V gene: TRBV10-3; CDR3 protein: CAITGNVGNTIYF; CDR3 DNA: TGTGCCATCACGGGGAACGTTGGAAACACCATATATTTT
D gene: TRBD2; J gene: TRBJ2-3; clone size: .; V gene: TRBV19; CDR3 protein: CASSTRLAGTDTQYF; CDR3 DNA: TGTGCCAGTAGTACCCGACTAGCGGGAACAGATACGCAGTATTTT
D gene: .; J gene: TRBJ1-5; clone size: .; V gene: TRBV29-1; CDR3 protein: CSASGPNSNQPQHF; CDR3 DNA: TGCAGCGCCTCGGGTCCGAATAGCAATCAGCCCCAGCATTTT
D gene: .; J gene: TRBJ2-7; clone size: .; V gene: TRBV10-2; CDR3 protein: CASRDSESYEQYF; CDR3 DNA: TGCGCCAGCAGGGACAGCGAATCCTACGAGCAGTACTTC
D gene: .; J gene: TRBJ2-2; clone size: .; V gene: TRBV7-2; CDR3 protein: CASSLESGGELFF; CDR3 DNA: TGTGCCAGCAGCCTGGAGAGCGGCGGGGAGCTGTTTTTT
D gene: .; J gene: TRBJ2-2; clone size: .; V gene: TRBV6-5; CDR3 protein: CASSWAGVNTGELFF; CDR3 DNA: TGTGCCAGCAGTTGGGCAGGGGTAAACACCGGGGAGCTGTTTTTT
D gene: .; J gene: TRBJ1-3; clone size: .; V gene: TRBV6-5; CDR3 protein: CASSYGLAGGNTIYF; CDR3 DNA: TGTGCCAGCAGTTACGGGCTGGCAGGAGGAAACACCATATATTTT
D gene: .; J gene: TRBJ1-2; clone size: .; V gene: TRBV5-4; CDR3 protein: CASSDQGTYGYTF; CDR3 DNA: TGTGCCAGCAGCGATCAGGGGACCTATGGCTACACCTTC
D gene: .; J gene: TRBJ2-1; clone size: .; V gene: TRBV11-2; CDR3 protein: CASSLGHPESDEQFF; CDR3 DNA: TGTGCCAGCAGCTTAGGTCACCCGGAGAGTGATGAGCAGTTCTTC
D gene: .; J gene: TRBJ2-7; clone size: .; V gene: TRBV15; CDR3 protein: CATSRDKSYEQYF; CDR3 DNA: TGTGCCACCAGCAGAGACAAATCCTACGAGCAGTACTTC
D gene: TRBD1; J gene: TRBJ1-4; clone size: .; V gene: TRBV4-1; CDR3 protein: CASLGQANEKLFF; CDR3 DNA: TGCGCCAGTCTGGGACAGGCTAATGAAAAACTGTTTTTT
D gene: .; J gene: TRBJ1-2; clone size: few; V gene: TRBV11-2; CDR3 protein: CASSLDRQYGYTF; CDR3 DNA: TGTGCCAGCAGCTTAGATCGTCAGTATGGCTACACCTTC